Sequencing of this T cell receptor (beta chain) was carried out in a study of post-analysis software for immune sequencing data. Study results and limitations: About five TRBV segments (TRBV5-6, TRBV5-1 and TRBV20-1 among them) occurred more frequently in patients than in controls.

Incorporated into the TCR beta cDNA libraries were unique molecular identifiers, which served to reduce PCR and sequencing biases. TCRdb reprocessed the PCR reads via MiXCR and lists one record per CDR3 protein. The repertoire holds 600,000 to 700,000 distinct CDR3 sequences, with around 64% as singletons. Germline CDR1 MNHEY, CDR2 SVGAGI. This CDR3 contains 17 residues. As to this clonotype: The antigen remains undetermined. A read error may account for a junction end that differs from germline.

The TCR originated in a girl aged 2 to 9 with multiple sclerosis. The rearrangement joins TRBV6-5 to TRBJ2-3, with TRBD2 matching 9 bases. The sequencing input was blood. The CDR3 DNA is TGCGCCAGCAGTTATACTCGGCTAGCGGGAACCCCAGATACGCAGTATTTT. This gives the protein CASSYTRLAGTPDTQYF.